This T cell receptor (beta chain) was captured in a study of T cell repertoires in cytomegalovirus infection. Overall study context: Selection of CMV epitopes for the study included recently identified HLA-C-restricted and well-studied HLA-B-restricted ones. Signatures in public TCR beta sequences pointed to both CMV infection and matching HLA type.

This clonotype was detected only a few times. The antigen is not known. CDR3 length: 17 amino acids. The germline V gene encodes CDR1 MNHEY and CDR2 SVGEGT. The junction had 11 bases not matched to a gene; V was cut back by 5 bases and J by 4 bases. TCRdb re-called the reads through MiXCR, storing one row per CDR3 protein. The data contain a few hundred thousand distinct CDR3 sequences, about 32% of them singletons. This chain uses TRBV6-2 or TRBV6-3 with TRBJ2-1, with 10 bases lining up with TRBD2. Sequences were derived from cultured PBMCs, sampled from culture after CMV antigen stimulation. The receptor was isolated from a human donor in good health (CMV status not recorded). Some clones in this sample may be carry-over from other donors' samples. The CDR3 nucleotides are TGTGCCAGCAGTCCGGCTAGCGGGAGAGCCTTATACAATGAGCAGTTCTTC. Its translation: CASSPASGRALYNEQFF.